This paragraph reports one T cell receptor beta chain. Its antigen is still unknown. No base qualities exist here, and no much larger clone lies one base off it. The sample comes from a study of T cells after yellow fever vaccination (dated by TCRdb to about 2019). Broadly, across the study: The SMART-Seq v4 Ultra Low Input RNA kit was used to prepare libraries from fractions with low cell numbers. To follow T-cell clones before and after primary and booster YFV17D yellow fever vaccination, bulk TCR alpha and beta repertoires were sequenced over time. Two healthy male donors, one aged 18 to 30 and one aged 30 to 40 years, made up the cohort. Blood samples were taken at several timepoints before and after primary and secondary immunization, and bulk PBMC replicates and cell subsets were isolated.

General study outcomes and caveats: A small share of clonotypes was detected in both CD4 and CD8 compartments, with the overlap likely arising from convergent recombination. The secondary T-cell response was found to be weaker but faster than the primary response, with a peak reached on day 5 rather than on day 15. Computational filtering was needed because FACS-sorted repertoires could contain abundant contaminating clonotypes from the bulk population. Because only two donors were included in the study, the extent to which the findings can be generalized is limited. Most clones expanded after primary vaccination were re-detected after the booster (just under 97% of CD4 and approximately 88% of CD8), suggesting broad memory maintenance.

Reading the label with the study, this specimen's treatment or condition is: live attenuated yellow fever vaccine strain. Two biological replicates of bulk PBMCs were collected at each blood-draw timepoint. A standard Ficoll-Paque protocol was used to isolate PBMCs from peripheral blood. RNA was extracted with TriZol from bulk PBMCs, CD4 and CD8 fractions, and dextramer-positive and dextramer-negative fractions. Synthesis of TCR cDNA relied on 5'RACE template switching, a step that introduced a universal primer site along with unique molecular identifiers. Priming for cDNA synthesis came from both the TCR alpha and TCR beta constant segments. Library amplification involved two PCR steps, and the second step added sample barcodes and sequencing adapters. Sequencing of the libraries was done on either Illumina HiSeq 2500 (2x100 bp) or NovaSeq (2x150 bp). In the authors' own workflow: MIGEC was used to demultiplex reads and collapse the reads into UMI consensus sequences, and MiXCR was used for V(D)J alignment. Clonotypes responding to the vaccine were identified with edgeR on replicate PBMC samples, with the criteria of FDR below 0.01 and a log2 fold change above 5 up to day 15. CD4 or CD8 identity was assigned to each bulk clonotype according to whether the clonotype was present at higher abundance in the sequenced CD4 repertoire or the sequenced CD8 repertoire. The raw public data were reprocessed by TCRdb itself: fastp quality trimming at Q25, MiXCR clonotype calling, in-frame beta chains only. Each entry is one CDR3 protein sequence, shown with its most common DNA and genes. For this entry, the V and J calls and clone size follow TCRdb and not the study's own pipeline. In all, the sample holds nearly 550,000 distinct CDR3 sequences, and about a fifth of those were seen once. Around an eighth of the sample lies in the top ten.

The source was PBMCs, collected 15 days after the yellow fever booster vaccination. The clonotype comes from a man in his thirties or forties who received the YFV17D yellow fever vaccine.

The DNA sequence is TGTGCCAGCAGTTACGGCAGCGGGACTGCAGATACGCAGTATTTT. It translates as CASSYGSGTADTQYF. The chain joins TRBV6-5 to TRBJ2-3; TRBD2 agrees with 7 junctional bases. There are 15 amino acids in the CDR3, from cysteine to phenylalanine inclusive. Only CDR3 DNA is held: 45 bases, read in frame from base 1. The V end gives up 2 bases and the J end 4 bases, leaving 6 bases in the junction not matched to a gene. CDR1 and CDR2, per the germline V gene, are MNHEY and SVGAGI.